The rows below give T cell receptor beta chains drawn from one sample of a study of blood T cell repertoires in COVID-19. Clones were sequenced by immunoSEQ multiplex PCR, and TCRdb holds only the in-frame ones, with some missing. This table holds about 140,000 clones, roughly 80% found once. Sequenced input: peripheral blood. The receptors here all came from a woman aged 50 to 60 with active or convalescent COVID-19. CDR3s include the opening cysteine and the closing phenylalanine or tryptophan. The order of the fields is J gene, D gene, clone size, V gene, CDR3 DNA, CDR3 protein. A D gene is named only where the DNA matches it firmly. The listing skips clone size in some rows; elsewhere it reads once, few, many or a size class.

J: TRBJ2-2; D: -; size: -; V: TRBV5-8; DNA: TGTGCCAGCAGCTTGGGGGACACAGGTTTGGACACCGGGGAGCTGTTTTTT; CDR3: CASSLGDTGLDTGELFF
J: TRBJ2-1; D: TRBD2; size: once; V: TRBV18; DNA: TGTGCCAGCTCACAGGGACTAGCGGGAAGTGAAGATGAGCAGTTCTTC; CDR3: CASSQGLAGSEDEQFF
J: TRBJ1-1; D: -; size: few; V: TRBV18; DNA: TGTGCCAGCTCACCTTTAACGGGAACGAACACTGAAGCTTTCTTT; CDR3: CASSPLTGTNTEAFF
J: TRBJ2-6; D: TRBD2; size: -; V: TRBV7-2; DNA: TGTGCCAGCAGTTTGGTAGCGGGAGCATACTCTGGGGCCAACGTCCTGACTTTC; CDR3: CASSLVAGAYSGANVLTF
J: TRBJ1-2; D: TRBD1; size: -; V: TRBV4-3; DNA: TGCGCCAGCAGCCCGGACAGGGACTATAACTATGGCTACACCTTC; CDR3: CASSPDRDYNYGYTF
J: TRBJ1-5; D: -; size: -; V: TRBV6-2/TRBV6-3; DNA: TGTGCCAGCAGTTACAGGCAGGGAGGAGGTAGCAATCAGCCCCAGCATTTT; CDR3: CASSYRQGGGSNQPQHF
J: TRBJ2-3; D: -; size: few; V: TRBV9; DNA: TGTGCCAGCAGCCCCCGAGCTGATCCAGATACGCAGTATTTT; CDR3: CASSPRADPDTQYF
J: TRBJ2-1; D: -; size: -; V: TRBV7-2; DNA: TGTGCCAGCAGCCAAAGACAGGACAATGAGCAGTTCTTC; CDR3: CASSQRQDNEQFF
J: TRBJ2-5; D: -; size: few; V: TRBV5-1; DNA: TGCGCCAGCAGCTTGACTAGAGCCCAAGAGACCCAGTACTTC; CDR3: CASSLTRAQETQYF
J: TRBJ2-2; D: -; size: -; V: TRBV27; DNA: TGTGCCAGCAGTTTCGACAGGAACACCGGGGAGCTGTTTTTT; CDR3: CASSFDRNTGELFF
J: TRBJ2-4; D: -; size: -; V: TRBV28; DNA: TGTGCCAGCAGTCCCCGCCTAGCCGGAGCCAAAAACATTCAGTACTTC; CDR3: CASSPRLAGAKNIQYF
J: TRBJ1-1; D: TRBD1; size: -; V: TRBV29-1; DNA: TGCAGCACCTCTACAGGGGGTGGGACTGAAGCTTTCTTT; CDR3: CSTSTGGGTEAFF
J: TRBJ1-1; D: -; size: -; V: TRBV7-9; DNA: TGTGCCATAAGACAGTTGCGATCGAACACTGAAGCTTTCTTT; CDR3: CAIRQLRSNTEAFF
J: TRBJ2-1; D: TRBD2; size: -; V: TRBV7-3; DNA: TGTGCCAGCAGCTTAATAGCGGGAGGTGGTAATGAGCAGTTCTTC; CDR3: CASSLIAGGGNEQFF
J: TRBJ2-7; D: TRBD2; size: many; V: TRBV7-8; DNA: TGTGCCAGCAGCCCACTAGCGGGGTCCTCTATGAAGCAGTACTTC; CDR3: CASSPLAGSSMKQYF
J: TRBJ1-1; D: TRBD1; size: -; V: TRBV29-1; DNA: TGCAGCGGCGGGGACAGACCGAACACTGAAGCTTTCTTT; CDR3: CSGGDRPNTEAFF
J: TRBJ1-6; D: TRBD1; size: -; V: TRBV2; DNA: TGTGCCAGCAGTAGTGACAGGGGGTATTCACCCCTCCACTTT; CDR3: CASSSDRGYSPLHF
J: TRBJ2-5; D: TRBD1; size: -; V: TRBV28; DNA: TGTGCCAGCAGTTGGGCTGGGACAGGGTGGAAAGAGACCCAGTACTTC; CDR3: CASSWAGTGWKETQYF
J: TRBJ2-3; D: -; size: -; V: TRBV4-2; DNA: TGTGCCAGCAGCCCCTCCCGGGCAGATACGCAGTATTTT; CDR3: CASSPSRADTQYF
J: TRBJ1-2; D: -; size: -; V: TRBV11-2; DNA: TGTGCCAGCAGCTCTATCTCCGGGAGGGCTCATGGCTACACCTTC; CDR3: CASSSISGRAHGYTF
J: TRBJ2-7; D: TRBD2; size: -; V: TRBV7-9; DNA: TGTGCCAGCAGCTTAAGCGGGAGAAAGTACGAGCAGTACTTC; CDR3: CASSLSGRKYEQYF
J: TRBJ1-5; D: -; size: few; V: TRBV30; DNA: TGTGCCTGGAGTACAGGGATCCATCAGCCCCAGCATTTT; CDR3: CAWSTGIHQPQHF
J: TRBJ1-2; D: -; size: -; V: TRBV19; DNA: TGTGCCAGTAGTACCCTAGAGGGCGGCTATGGCTACACCTTC; CDR3: CASSTLEGGYGYTF
J: TRBJ2-3; D: TRBD2; size: -; V: TRBV9; DNA: TGTGCCAGCAGCGTCGACCTCGGGCTAGCGGGGGCCCTTGAGGATACGCAGTATTTT; CDR3: CASSVDLGLAGALEDTQYF
J: TRBJ2-2; D: TRBD1; size: once; V: TRBV4-2; DNA: TGTGCCAGCAGCGACAGGGGGAACACCGGGGAGCTGTTTTTT; CDR3: CASSDRGNTGELFF
J: TRBJ1-5; D: -; size: -; V: TRBV30; DNA: TGTGCCTGGAGTGTAGGGGGACCTAACAATCAGCCCCAGCATTTT; CDR3: CAWSVGGPNNQPQHF
J: TRBJ1-4; D: -; size: -; V: TRBV18; DNA: TGTGCCAGCTCACTCGACAGGACTAATGAAAAACTGTTTTTT; CDR3: CASSLDRTNEKLFF
J: TRBJ1-1; D: -; size: -; V: TRBV5-5; DNA: TGTGCCAGCAGCCTACAGGGGAACACTGAAGCTTTCTTT; CDR3: CASSLQGNTEAFF
J: TRBJ2-7; D: TRBD2; size: -; V: TRBV2; DNA: TGTGCCAGCACGCGGGAGGGCGGGTACGAGCAGTACTTC; CDR3: CASTREGGYEQYF
J: TRBJ2-5; D: -; size: -; V: TRBV5-1; DNA: TGCGCCAGCAGCTCCGGACAGGGAGGGCTTCAAGAGACCCAGTACTTC; CDR3: CASSSGQGGLQETQYF
J: TRBJ2-3; D: -; size: -; V: TRBV27; DNA: TGTGCCAGCGGGTGGGAGTCCCGAGATACGCAGTATTTT; CDR3: CASGWESRDTQYF
J: TRBJ2-2; D: TRBD1; size: -; V: TRBV11-1; DNA: TGTGCCAGCAGCTTGGCCAGGGGGTGGACCGGGGAGCTGTTTTTT; CDR3: CASSLARGWTGELFF
J: TRBJ2-2; D: TRBD2; size: few; V: TRBV5-1; DNA: TGCGCCCGCAGGCCGACTCCGGGGGGCGGGGAGCTGTTTTTT; CDR3: CARRPTPGGGELFF
J: TRBJ2-7; D: -; size: -; V: TRBV30; DNA: TGTGCCTCTACGCCCGAGGGACTGAGGGAGCAGTACTTC; CDR3: CASTPEGLREQYF
J: TRBJ1-4; D: TRBD1; size: -; V: TRBV5-4; DNA: TGTGCCAGCAGCCGGACAGGGACTGGGGAAGAAAAACTGTTTTTT; CDR3: CASSRTGTGEEKLFF
J: TRBJ2-3; D: TRBD2; size: once; V: TRBV3-1/TRBV3-2; DNA: TGTGCCAGCAGCCCCGGACTAGCGGGAGTAGTAGATACGCAGTATTTT; CDR3: CASSPGLAGVVDTQYF
J: TRBJ2-1; D: TRBD2; size: -; V: TRBV25-1; DNA: TGTGCCAGCAGTGACTATATAGCGGGAGGGTACAATGAGCAGTTCTTC; CDR3: CASSDYIAGGYNEQFF
J: TRBJ1-1; D: TRBD1; size: once; V: TRBV28; DNA: TGTGCCAGCAACCTTCCAGGGGGGCGTGAGTTGGACACTGAAGCTTTCTTT; CDR3: CASNLPGGRELDTEAFF
J: TRBJ2-2; D: -; size: -; V: TRBV18; DNA: TGTGCCAGCTCTCTACAGGGCTCCGGGGAGCTGTTTTTT; CDR3: CASSLQGSGELFF
J: TRBJ2-2; D: -; size: few; V: TRBV4-2; DNA: TGTGCCAGCAGCCCTCCCCCGGGACTCAACACCGGGGAGCTGTTTTTT; CDR3: CASSPPPGLNTGELFF
J: TRBJ2-2; D: TRBD1; size: -; V: TRBV18; DNA: TGTGCCAGCTCACGAGGGACAGGGTGGACCGGGGAGCTGTTTTTT; CDR3: CASSRGTGWTGELFF
J: TRBJ2-7; D: TRBD2; size: -; V: TRBV5-1; DNA: TGCGCCAGCAGCTTTGGGACTAGCGGGAGCTACGAGCAGTACTTC; CDR3: CASSFGTSGSYEQYF
J: TRBJ2-7; D: TRBD2; size: -; V: TRBV19; DNA: TGTGCCAGTAGCCGGGAGGTAGGGAACTACGAGCAGTACTTC; CDR3: CASSREVGNYEQYF
J: TRBJ1-6; D: TRBD1; size: -; V: TRBV28; DNA: TGTGCCAGCAGCCCTGGGACAGACCATAATTCACCCCTCCACTTT; CDR3: CASSPGTDHNSPLHF
J: TRBJ2-5; D: TRBD2; size: -; V: TRBV4-3; DNA: TGCGCCAGCAGCCTAGGACTAGCGGGGAGAGAGACCCAGTACTTC; CDR3: CASSLGLAGRETQYF
J: TRBJ1-2; D: -; size: -; V: TRBV27; DNA: TGTGCCAGCCGCAGCTGGGGCAGGGTCTATGGCTACACCTTC; CDR3: CASRSWGRVYGYTF
J: TRBJ1-2; D: -; size: once; V: TRBV5-6; DNA: TGTGCCAGCAGCTTCGCGGGGGGCTACACCTTC; CDR3: CASSFAGGYTF
J: TRBJ2-3; D: -; size: -; V: TRBV18; DNA: TGTGCCAGCTCACTACAACGTCCCTCGACTAGTGCCATTACAGCAGATACGCAGTATTTT; CDR3: CASSLQRPSTSAITADTQYF
J: TRBJ1-2; D: TRBD1; size: -; V: TRBV4-3; DNA: TGCGCCAGCAGCCTTGGGACAGGAACGTCCTATGGCTACACCTTC; CDR3: CASSLGTGTSYGYTF
J: TRBJ2-5; D: TRBD2; size: -; V: TRBV7-2; DNA: TGTGCCAGCAGCTTAGGGGCGGGAGTGGTAGAGACCCAGTACTTC; CDR3: CASSLGAGVVETQYF
J: TRBJ2-1; D: -; size: -; V: TRBV30; DNA: TGTGCCTGGAGTGTAGGGTCCGGGAGGTTCTTC; CDR3: CAWSVGSGRFF
J: TRBJ1-5; D: -; size: few; V: TRBV21-1; DNA: TGTGCCAGCAGCACCCGGGATGCGAATCAGCCCCAGCATTTT; CDR3: CASSTRDANQPQHF
J: TRBJ2-7; D: -; size: -; V: TRBV7-9; DNA: TGTGCCAGCAGCTTAGCCCCCCAGTCGGGTTACGAGCAGTACTTC; CDR3: CASSLAPQSGYEQYF
J: TRBJ1-2; D: TRBD1; size: -; V: TRBV24-1; DNA: TGTGCCACCAGTGATTTGTATAATTGGGACAGGGCATATTATGGCTACACCTTC; CDR3: CATSDLYNWDRAYYGYTF
J: TRBJ2-3; D: TRBD2; size: -; V: TRBV7-8; DNA: TGTGCCAGCAGCTTAGGCCCAGCGGGGTTAGGAGATACGCAGTATTTT; CDR3: CASSLGPAGLGDTQYF